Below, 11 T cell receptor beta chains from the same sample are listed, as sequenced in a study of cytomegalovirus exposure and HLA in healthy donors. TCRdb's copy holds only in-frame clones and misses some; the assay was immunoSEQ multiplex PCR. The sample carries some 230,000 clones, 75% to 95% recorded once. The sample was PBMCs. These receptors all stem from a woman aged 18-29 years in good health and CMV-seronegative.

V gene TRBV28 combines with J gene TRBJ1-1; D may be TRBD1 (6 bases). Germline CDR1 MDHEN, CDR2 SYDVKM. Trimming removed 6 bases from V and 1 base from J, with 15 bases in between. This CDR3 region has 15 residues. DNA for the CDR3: TGTGCCAGCAGCCTTACAGGGACGGGGAACACTGAAGCTTTCTTT. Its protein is CASSLTGTGNTEAFF.

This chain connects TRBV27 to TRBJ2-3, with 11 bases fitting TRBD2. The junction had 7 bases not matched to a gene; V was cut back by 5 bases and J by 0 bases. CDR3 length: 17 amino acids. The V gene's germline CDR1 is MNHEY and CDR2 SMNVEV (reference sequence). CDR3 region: CASSPLRLAGSTDTQYF. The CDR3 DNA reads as TGTGCCAGCAGTCCACTCCGACTAGCGGGGAGCACAGATACGCAGTATTTT.

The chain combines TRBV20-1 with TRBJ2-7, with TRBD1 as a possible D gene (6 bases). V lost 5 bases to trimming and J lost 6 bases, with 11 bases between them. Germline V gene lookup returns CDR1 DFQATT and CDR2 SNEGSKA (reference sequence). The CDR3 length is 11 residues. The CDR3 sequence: CSAVQGREQYF. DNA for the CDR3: TGCAGTGCTGTACAGGGACGCGAGCAGTACTTC.

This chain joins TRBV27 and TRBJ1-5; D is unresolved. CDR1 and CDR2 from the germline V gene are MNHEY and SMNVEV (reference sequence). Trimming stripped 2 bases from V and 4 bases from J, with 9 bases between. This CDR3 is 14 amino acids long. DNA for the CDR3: TGTGCCAGCAGTTTAAAACAGCCTAATCAGCCCCAGCATTTT. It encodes CASSLKQPNQPQHF.

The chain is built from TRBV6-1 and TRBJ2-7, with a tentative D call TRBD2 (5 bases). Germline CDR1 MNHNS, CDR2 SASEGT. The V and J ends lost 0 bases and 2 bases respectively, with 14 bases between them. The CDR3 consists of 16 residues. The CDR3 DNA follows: TGTGCCAGCAGTGAAGCCCCGGGAATACGAGCCTACGAGCAGTACTTC. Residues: CASSEAPGIRAYEQYF.

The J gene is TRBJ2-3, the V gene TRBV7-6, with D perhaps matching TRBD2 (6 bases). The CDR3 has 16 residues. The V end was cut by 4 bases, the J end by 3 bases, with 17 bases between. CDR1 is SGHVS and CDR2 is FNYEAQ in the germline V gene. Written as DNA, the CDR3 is TGTGCCAGCAGCTCCCCCCCTAGCGATCTAACAGATACGCAGTATTTT. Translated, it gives CASSSPPSDLTDTQYF.

The CDR3 sequence: CASSSLVSTGSSYEQYF. DNA of the CDR3: TGTGCCAGCAGTTCCCTAGTCTCGACAGGCAGCTCCTACGAGCAGTACTTC. The chain couples TRBV27 to TRBJ2-7; D is possibly TRBD1 (6 bases). This CDR3 region has 17 residues. Germline-derived CDR1 and CDR2 are MNHEY and SMNVEV (reference sequence). V lost 4 bases and J 0 bases, leaving 19 bases between the germline ends.

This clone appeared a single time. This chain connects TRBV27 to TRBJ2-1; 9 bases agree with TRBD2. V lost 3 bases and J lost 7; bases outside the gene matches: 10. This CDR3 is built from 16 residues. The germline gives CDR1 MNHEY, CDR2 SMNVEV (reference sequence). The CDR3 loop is CASSFDRASGRNEQFF. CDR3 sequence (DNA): TGTGCCAGCAGTTTCGATAGGGCCAGCGGGAGGAATGAGCAGTTCTTC.

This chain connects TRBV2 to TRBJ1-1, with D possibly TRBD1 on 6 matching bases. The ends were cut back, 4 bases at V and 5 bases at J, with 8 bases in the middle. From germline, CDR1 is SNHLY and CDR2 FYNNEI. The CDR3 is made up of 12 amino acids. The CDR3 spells CASSVRGTEAFF. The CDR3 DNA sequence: TGTGCCAGCAGTGTGAGGGGGACTGAAGCTTTCTTT.

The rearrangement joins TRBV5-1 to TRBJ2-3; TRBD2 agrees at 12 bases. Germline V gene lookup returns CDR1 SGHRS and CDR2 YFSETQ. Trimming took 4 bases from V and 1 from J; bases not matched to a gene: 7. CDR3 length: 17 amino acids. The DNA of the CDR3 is TGCGCCAGCAGCCCCCGACTAGCGGGAGTCCGCACAGATACGCAGTATTTT. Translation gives CASSPRLAGVRTDTQYF.

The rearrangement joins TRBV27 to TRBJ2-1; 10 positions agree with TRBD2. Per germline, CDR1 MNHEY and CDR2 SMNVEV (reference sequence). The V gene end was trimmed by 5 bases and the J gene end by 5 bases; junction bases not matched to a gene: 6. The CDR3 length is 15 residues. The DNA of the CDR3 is TGTGCCAGCAGTCCCGGACTAGCGGAGAACAATGAGCAGTTCTTC. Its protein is CASSPGLAENNEQFF.